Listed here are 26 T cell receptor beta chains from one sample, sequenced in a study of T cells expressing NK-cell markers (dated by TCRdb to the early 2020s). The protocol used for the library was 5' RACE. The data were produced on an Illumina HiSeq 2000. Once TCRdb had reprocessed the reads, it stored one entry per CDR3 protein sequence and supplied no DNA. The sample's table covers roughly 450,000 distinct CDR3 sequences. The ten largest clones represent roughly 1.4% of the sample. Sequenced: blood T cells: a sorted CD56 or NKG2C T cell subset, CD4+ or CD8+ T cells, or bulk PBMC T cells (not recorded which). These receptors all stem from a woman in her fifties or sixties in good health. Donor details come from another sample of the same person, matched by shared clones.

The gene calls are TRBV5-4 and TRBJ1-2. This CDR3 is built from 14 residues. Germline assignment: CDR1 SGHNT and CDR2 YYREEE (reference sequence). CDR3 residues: CASSLDSQIYGYTF.

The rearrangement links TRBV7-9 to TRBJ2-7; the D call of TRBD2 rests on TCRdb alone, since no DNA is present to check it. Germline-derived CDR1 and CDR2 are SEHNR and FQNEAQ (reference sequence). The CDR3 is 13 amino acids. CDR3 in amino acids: CASGGFGAYEQYF.

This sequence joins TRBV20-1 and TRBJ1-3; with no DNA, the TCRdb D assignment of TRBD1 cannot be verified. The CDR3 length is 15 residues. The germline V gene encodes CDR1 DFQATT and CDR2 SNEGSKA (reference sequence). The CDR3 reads CSAMTGGDTGNTIYF.

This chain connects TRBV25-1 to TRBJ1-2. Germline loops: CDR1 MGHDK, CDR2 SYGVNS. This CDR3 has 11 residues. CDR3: CASRTAGGYTF.

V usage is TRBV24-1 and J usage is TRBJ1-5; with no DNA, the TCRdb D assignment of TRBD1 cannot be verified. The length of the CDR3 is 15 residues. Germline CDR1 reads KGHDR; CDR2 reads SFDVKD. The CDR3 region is CATSDTGGGNQPQHF.

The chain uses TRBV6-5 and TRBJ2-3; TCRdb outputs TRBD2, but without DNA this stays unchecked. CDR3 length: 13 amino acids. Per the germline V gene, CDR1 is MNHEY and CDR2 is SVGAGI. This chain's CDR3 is CASRGSATDTQYF.

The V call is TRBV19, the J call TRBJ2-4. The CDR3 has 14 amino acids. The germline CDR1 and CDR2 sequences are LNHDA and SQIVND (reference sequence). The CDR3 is CASSSSLAKNIQYF.

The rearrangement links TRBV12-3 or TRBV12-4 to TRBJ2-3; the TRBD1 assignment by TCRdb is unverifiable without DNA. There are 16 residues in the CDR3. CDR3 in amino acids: CASSFDGAGKFDTQYF.

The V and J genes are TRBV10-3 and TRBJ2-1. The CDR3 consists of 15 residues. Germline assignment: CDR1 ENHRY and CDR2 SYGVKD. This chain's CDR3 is CAIKAELTNYNEQFF.

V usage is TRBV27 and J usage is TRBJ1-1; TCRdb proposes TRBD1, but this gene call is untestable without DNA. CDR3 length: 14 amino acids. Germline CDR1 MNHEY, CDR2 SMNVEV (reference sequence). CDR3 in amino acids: CASSPLGGQGRAFF.

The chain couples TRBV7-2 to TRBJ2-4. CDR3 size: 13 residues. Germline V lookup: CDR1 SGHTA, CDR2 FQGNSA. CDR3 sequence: CASSSGAKNIQYF.

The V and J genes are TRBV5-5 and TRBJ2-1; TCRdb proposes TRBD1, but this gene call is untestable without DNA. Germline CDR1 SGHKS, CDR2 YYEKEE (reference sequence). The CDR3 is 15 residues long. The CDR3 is CASSRFGTGNNEQFF. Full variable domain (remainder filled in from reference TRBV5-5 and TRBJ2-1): DAGVTQSPTHLIKTRGQQVTLRCSPISGHKSVSWYQQVLGQGPQFIFQYYEKEERGRGNFPDRFSARQFPNYSSELNVNALLLGDSALYLCASSRFGTGNNEQFFGPGTRLTVL.

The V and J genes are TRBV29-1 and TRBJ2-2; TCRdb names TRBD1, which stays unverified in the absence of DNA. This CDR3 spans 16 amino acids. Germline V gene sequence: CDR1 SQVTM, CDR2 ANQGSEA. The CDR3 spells CSVELVQGHDTGELFF.

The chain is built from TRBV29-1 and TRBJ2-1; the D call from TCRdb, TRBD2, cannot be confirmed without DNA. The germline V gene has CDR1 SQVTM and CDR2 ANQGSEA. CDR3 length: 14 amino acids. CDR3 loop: CSVEKRLAGHEQFF.

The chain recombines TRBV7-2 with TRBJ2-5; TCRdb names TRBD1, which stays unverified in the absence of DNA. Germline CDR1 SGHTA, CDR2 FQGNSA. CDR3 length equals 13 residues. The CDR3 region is CASSLQVAETQYF.

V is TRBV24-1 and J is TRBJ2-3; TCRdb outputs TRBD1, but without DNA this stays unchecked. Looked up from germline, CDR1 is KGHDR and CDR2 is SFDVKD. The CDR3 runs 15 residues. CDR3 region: CATSDRQGHSDTQYF.

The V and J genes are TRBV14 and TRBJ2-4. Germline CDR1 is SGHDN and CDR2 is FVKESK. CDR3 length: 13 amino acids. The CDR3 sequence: CASSQDVPNIQYF.

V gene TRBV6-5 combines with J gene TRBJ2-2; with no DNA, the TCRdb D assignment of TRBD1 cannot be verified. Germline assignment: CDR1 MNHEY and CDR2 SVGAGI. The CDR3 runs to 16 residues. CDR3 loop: CASSYFTGASTGELFF.

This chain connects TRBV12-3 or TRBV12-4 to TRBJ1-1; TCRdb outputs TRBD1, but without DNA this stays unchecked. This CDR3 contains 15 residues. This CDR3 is CASSSGQGRNTEAFF.

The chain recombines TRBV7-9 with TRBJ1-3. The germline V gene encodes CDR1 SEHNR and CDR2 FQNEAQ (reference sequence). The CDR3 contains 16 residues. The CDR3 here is CASSLGGTNRGNTIYF.

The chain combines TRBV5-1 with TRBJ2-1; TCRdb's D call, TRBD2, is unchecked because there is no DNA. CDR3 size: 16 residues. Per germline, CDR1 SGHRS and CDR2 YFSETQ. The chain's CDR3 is CASSLDAGLAVNEQFF. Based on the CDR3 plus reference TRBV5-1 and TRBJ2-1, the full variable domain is KAGVTQTPRYLIKTRGQQVTLSCSPISGHRSVSWYQQTPGQGLQFLFEYFSETQRNKGNFPGRFSGRQFSNSRSEMNVSTLELGDSALYLCASSLDAGLAVNEQFFGPGTRLTVL.

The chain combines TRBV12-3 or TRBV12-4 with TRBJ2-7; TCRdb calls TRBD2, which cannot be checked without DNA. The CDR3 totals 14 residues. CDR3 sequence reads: CASSFRGPGMRQYF.

The CDR3 sequence: CASSPELGAEETQYF. The genes are TRBV18 and TRBJ2-5; TCRdb calls TRBD2, which cannot be checked without DNA. The germline V gene has CDR1 KGHSH and CDR2 LQKENI. The length of the CDR3 is 15 residues.

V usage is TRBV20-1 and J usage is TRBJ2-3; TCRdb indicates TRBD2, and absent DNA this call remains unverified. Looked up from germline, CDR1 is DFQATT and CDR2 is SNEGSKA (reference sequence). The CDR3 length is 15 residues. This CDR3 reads CSASASGRSTDTQYF.

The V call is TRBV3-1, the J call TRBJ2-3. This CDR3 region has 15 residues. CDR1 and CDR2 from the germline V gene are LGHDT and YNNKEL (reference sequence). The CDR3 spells CASSPTTTFTDTQYF.

CDR3 loop: CSARFLPNTEAFF. The rearrangement joins TRBV20-1 to TRBJ1-1. The CDR3 has 13 residues. Germline values: CDR1 DFQATT, CDR2 SNEGSKA (reference sequence).